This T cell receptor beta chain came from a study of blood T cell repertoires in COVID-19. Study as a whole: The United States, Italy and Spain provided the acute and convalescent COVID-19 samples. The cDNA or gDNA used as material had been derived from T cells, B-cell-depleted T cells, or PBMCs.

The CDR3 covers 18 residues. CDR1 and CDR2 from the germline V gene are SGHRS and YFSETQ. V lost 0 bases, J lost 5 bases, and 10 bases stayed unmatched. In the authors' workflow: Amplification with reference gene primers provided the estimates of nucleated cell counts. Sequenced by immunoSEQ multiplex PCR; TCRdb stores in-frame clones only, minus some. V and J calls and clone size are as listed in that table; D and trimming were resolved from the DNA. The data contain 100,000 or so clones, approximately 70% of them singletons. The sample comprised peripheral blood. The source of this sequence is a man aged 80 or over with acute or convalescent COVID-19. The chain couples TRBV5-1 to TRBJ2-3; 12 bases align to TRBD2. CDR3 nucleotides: TGCGCCAGCAGCTTGGGGGCTAGCGGGAGGGCCGGTGAAGATACGCAGTATTTT. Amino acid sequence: CASSLGASGRAGEDTQYF.